This TCR beta chain was identified in a study of T cell responses to AZD1222 COVID-19 vaccine. Only in-frame clones appear in the TCRdb table, and some are missing; sequencing was by immunoSEQ multiplex PCR. The data show about 81,000 clones, with about 93% seen just once and roughly 10% held by the top ten. V was clipped by 3 bases and J by 7 bases; unmatched bases: 16. CDR3 size: 20 residues. Germline V gives CDR1 KGHDR, CDR2 SFDVKD. The sample was peripheral blood, taken 28 days after the second AZD1222 dose. This sequence originates from an adult who received the AZD1222 COVID-19 vaccine. J is TRBJ2-1 and V is TRBV24-1, with 14 bases matching TRBD2. The CDR3 loop reads CATSDRFGLAGGQRANEQFF. The CDR3 bases are TGTGCCACCAGTGATCGGTTTGGACTAGCGGGAGGTCAGAGGGCGAATGAGCAGTTCTTC.